These 27 T cell receptor beta chains were sequenced from one sample in a study of cytomegalovirus exposure and HLA in healthy donors. The PCR contained 60 Vbeta and 13 Jbeta primers. Generated by immunoSEQ multiplex PCR, the TCRdb table keeps only in-frame clones and is missing some. The data hold fewer than 250,000 clones, with 82% observed a single time. The material sequenced was PBMCs. These receptors were taken from a man in his forties in good health and CMV-seropositive.

The CDR3: CASSPKGGTVNYGYTF. CDR3 in DNA: TGTGCCAGCAGCCCCAAAGGCGGGACAGTTAACTATGGCTACACCTTC. The rearrangement uses TRBV11-3 and TRBJ1-2; 7 nucleotides align to TRBD1. Unmatched junction bases numbered 10, after V lost 5 bases and J lost 1 base. CDR3 length equals 16 residues. CDR1 and CDR2 from the germline V gene are SGHNT and YENEEA. Full variable domain (missing parts from reference TRBV11-3 and TRBJ1-2): EAGVVQSPRYKIIEKKQPVAFWCNPISGHNTLYWYLQNLGQGPELLIRYENEEAVDDSQLPKDRFSAERLKGVDSTLKIQPAELGDSAVYLCASSPKGGTVNYGYTFGSGTRLTVV.

CDR3 nucleotides: TGCGCCAGCAGCTCCGGACAGGTCCCCGGGGAGCTGTTTTTT. This encodes CASSSGQVPGELFF. This chain joins TRBV5-1 and TRBJ2-2, with 7 bases matching TRBD1. The CDR3 length is 14 residues. Germline V gene lookup returns CDR1 SGHRS and CDR2 YFSETQ. J gave up 6 bases and V 3 bases, and 5 bases lay outside the gene matches.

This chain links TRBV4-2 with TRBJ1-4; 7 positions agree with TRBD1. Losses at the gene ends were 0 bases for V and 4 bases for J; bases not matched to a gene: 2. Germline loops: CDR1 LGHNA, CDR2 YNFKEQ. The CDR3 length is 15 residues. The CDR3 protein is CASSQDGTDNEKLFF. The CDR3 nucleotides read TGTGCCAGCAGCCAAGATGGGACAGATAATGAAAAACTGTTTTTT.

J is TRBJ1-2 and V is TRBV19; TRBD1 matches 8 bases. V lost 1 base, J lost 4 bases, and 8 bases stayed unmatched. The CDR3 runs 16 residues. CDR1 LNHDA and CDR2 SQIVND come from the germline V gene (reference sequence). The CDR3 nucleotides are TGTGCCAGTAGTATAGGCCCGACAGGGGTTGGCTATGGCTACACCTTC. It codes for CASSIGPTGVGYGYTF.

This chain joins TRBV18 and TRBJ2-7, with a tentative D call TRBD1 (6 bases). There are 14 residues in the CDR3. Trimming removed 3 bases from V and 1 base from J, with 10 bases in between. The germline V gene encodes CDR1 KGHSH and CDR2 LQKENI. In nucleotides, the CDR3 is TGTGCCAGCTCACCTAGTGGACAGTCCTACGAGCAGTACGTC. Its translation: CASSPSGQSYEQYV.

The genes are TRBV7-8 and TRBJ2-1, with TRBD2 identical over 9 bases. Germline V lookup: CDR1 SGHVS, CDR2 FQNEAQ. V lost 5 bases to trimming and J lost 7 bases; unmatched junction nucleotides: 9. The CDR3 sequence is 15 residues long. The CDR3 sequence is CASSPFSGGVNEQFF. The CDR3 nucleotides are TGTGCCAGCAGCCCATTTAGCGGGGGAGTGAATGAGCAGTTCTTC.

The CDR3, as DNA: TGTGCCAGCAGCCCTCAACTAGCGGGAGCGCCCAATGAGCAGTTCTTC. Translated, it gives CASSPQLAGAPNEQFF. The chain employs TRBV5-6 and TRBJ2-1; 11 nucleotides align to TRBD2. The CDR3 length is 16 residues. V lost 4 bases to trimming and J lost 6 bases; unmatched junction nucleotides: 9. CDR1 SGHDT and CDR2 YYEEEE come from the germline V gene.

The chain couples TRBV9 to TRBJ2-3; 16 bases agree with TRBD2. V shed 4 bases, J shed 4 bases, and the junction held 3 bases outside the gene matches. This CDR3 comprises 16 residues. The V gene's germline CDR1 is SGDLS and CDR2 YYNGEE. CDR3 protein: CASSPGLAGGADTQYF. Written as DNA, the CDR3 is TGTGCCAGCAGCCCGGGACTAGCGGGGGGGGCAGATACGCAGTATTTT.

This clone was seen a few times. V is TRBV7-2 and J is TRBJ2-3; the match to TRBD1 covers 9 bases. This CDR3 has 16 amino acids. Trimming took 3 bases from V and 4 from J; bases not matched to a gene: 8. The germline V gene encodes CDR1 SGHTA and CDR2 FQGNSA. CDR3 nucleotide sequence: TGTGCCAGCAGCTTGGGGACAGGGTTTCGAGCAGATACGCAGTATTTT. Translation: CASSLGTGFRADTQYF.

The chain carries TRBV7-3 and TRBJ2-6; 11 bases agree with TRBD2. V gave up 5 bases and J gave up 1 base; unmatched junction bases: 7. CDR3 size: 18 residues. Germline values: CDR1 SGHTA, CDR2 FQGTGA. As DNA, the CDR3 is TGTGCCAGCAGCCCGAAGACTAGCGGGACTTCTGGGGCCAACGTCCTGACTTTC. Translating gives CASSPKTSGTSGANVLTF.

Only a few counts were recorded for this clone. The rearrangement uses TRBV5-6 and TRBJ2-1; 9 nucleotides agree with TRBD1. The germline gives CDR1 SGHDT, CDR2 YYEEEE. V lost 0 bases and J lost 2; bases outside the gene matches: 0. The CDR3 runs 15 residues. Written as DNA, the CDR3 is TGTGCCAGCAGCTTGGGACAGGGGGCCTACAATGAGCAGTTCTTC. Its protein product is CASSLGQGAYNEQFF.

J is TRBJ2-1 and V is TRBV7-9, with TRBD1 identical over 8 bases. This CDR3 contains 12 residues. Trimming cost V 4 bases and J 8 bases; bases outside gene matches: 1. Germline CDR1 is SEHNR and CDR2 is FQNEAQ (reference sequence). The CDR3 is CASSSTGDEQFF. The CDR3 nucleotides are TGTGCCAGCAGCTCGACAGGGGATGAGCAGTTCTTC.

The chain links TRBV7-3 to TRBJ2-1; TRBD2 agrees at 15 bases. This CDR3 comprises 16 residues. Germline CDR1 is SGHTA and CDR2 is FQGTGA. Losses at the gene ends were 5 bases for V and 7 bases for J; bases not matched to a gene: 6. The CDR3 reads CASSPPGTSGRNEQFF. In nucleotides, the CDR3 is TGTGCCAGCAGCCCCCCTGGGACTAGCGGGAGGAATGAGCAGTTCTTC.

The V call is TRBV2, the J call TRBJ2-6; D is unresolved. The CDR3 is 16 residues long. Germline CDR1 and CDR2: SNHLY and FYNNEI. Trimming removed 5 bases at V and 0 bases at J, with 11 bases between. The CDR3 here is CASSPRRSSGANVLTF. The DNA of the CDR3 is TGTGCCAGCAGTCCTAGAAGAAGCTCTGGGGCCAACGTCCTGACTTTC.

This clone came up a few times. The chain carries TRBV19 and TRBJ1-1; D gene ambiguous. This CDR3 has 13 residues. Trimming left V 1 base short and J 9 bases short, with 12 bases between. Germline lookup yields CDR1 LNHDA and CDR2 SQIVND (reference sequence). The CDR3 DNA sequence: TGTGCCAGTAGTATAGGTAAGACGGAGAAAGCTTTCTTT. Translation gives CASSIGKTEKAFF.

This chain joins TRBV9 and TRBJ2-3, with 9 positions matching TRBD2. CDR3 length: 16 amino acids. Germline trimming cut 4 bases from V and 0 bases from J; bases unmatched to any gene: 6. Germline loops: CDR1 SGDLS, CDR2 YYNGEE. CDR3 region: CASSLGLAISTDTQYF. CDR3 bases: TGTGCCAGCAGCCTTGGACTAGCGATTAGCACAGATACGCAGTATTTT. Full variable domain (remainder filled in from reference TRBV9 and TRBJ2-3): DSGVTQTPKHLITATGQRVTLRCSPRSGDLSVYWYQQSLDQGLQFLIQYYNGEERAKGNILERFSAQQFPDLHSELNLSSLELGDSALYFCASSLGLAISTDTQYFGPGTRLTVL.

The V and J genes are TRBV6-5 and TRBJ1-4, with 8 bases matching TRBD1. The length of the CDR3 is 15 residues. Trimming removed 0 bases from V and 8 bases from J; junction bases left unmatched: 5. The germline CDR1 and CDR2 sequences are MNHEY and SVGAGI. CDR3: CASSYSGTGFEKLFF. For the CDR3, the DNA is TGTGCCAGCAGTTACTCCGGGACAGGTTTCGAAAAACTGTTTTTT.

This clone was detected only a few times. This chain uses TRBV6-1 with TRBJ2-7, with 7 positions matching TRBD2. This CDR3 contains 12 residues. The germline gives CDR1 MNHNS, CDR2 SASEGT. V lost 8 bases to trimming and J lost 5 bases; unmatched junction nucleotides: 6. The CDR3 DNA is TGTGCCAGCGGGAGGGAGTGGAACGAGCAGTACGTC. The encoded protein is CASGREWNEQYV.

The rearrangement joins TRBV7-6 to TRBJ2-7; 9 positions agree with TRBD2. There are 15 residues in the CDR3. Germline values: CDR1 SGHVS, CDR2 FNYEAQ. After removal of 6 bases from V and 4 bases from J, the junction contained 10 bases not matched to a gene. CDR3 region: CASSPTSGLGYEQYF. CDR3 DNA sequence: TGTGCCAGCAGTCCCACTAGCGGGTTGGGGTACGAGCAGTACTTC.

V and J are TRBV15 and TRBJ1-2; D possibly corresponds to TRBD1 (6 bases). The CDR3 runs 15 residues. Per germline, CDR1 LNHNV and CDR2 YYDKDF (reference sequence). Between the trimmed V and J ends, which lost 3 bases and 4 bases, there was a span of 15 bases. The CDR3 DNA is TGTGCCACCAGCAGTGGGACAAGGGGTGTCTATGGCTACACCTTC. Protein: CATSSGTRGVYGYTF.

The chain employs TRBV18 and TRBJ1-1; 12 bases fit TRBD1. Unmatched junction bases numbered 9, after V lost 2 bases and J lost 5 bases. This CDR3 comprises 17 residues. Germline CDR1 reads KGHSH; CDR2 reads LQKENI. The DNA for the CDR3 is TGTGCCAGCTCACCAGAGGGGACAGGGGGCGCATCTACTGAAGCTTTCTTT. Its translation: CASSPEGTGGASTEAFF.

V usage is TRBV29-1 and J usage is TRBJ1-1; maybe TRBD1 (6 bases). The CDR3 is made up of 13 amino acids. CDR1 and CDR2 from the germline V gene are SQVTM and ANQGSEA. Trimming removed 5 bases at V and 4 bases at J, with 14 bases between. CDR3 in amino acids: CSVLARGGTEAFF. Here the CDR3 DNA reads TGCAGCGTTTTGGCCAGGGGCGGCACTGAAGCTTTCTTT.

V is TRBV27 and J is TRBJ2-5, with D possibly matching TRBD1 (6 bases). The DNA end is a closer match to TRBJ2-7, so the J assignment may be wrong. The CDR3 extends over 14 amino acids. Germline loops: CDR1 MNHEY, CDR2 SMNVEV (reference sequence). The CDR3 is CASSPRDRTYEQYF. Written as DNA, the CDR3 is TGTGCCAGCAGTCCCAGAGACAGGACCTACGAGCAGTACTTC.

The V and J genes are TRBV27 and TRBJ2-1; the match to TRBD2 covers 8 bases. Unmatched junction bases numbered 10, after V lost 4 bases and J lost 5 bases. Germline lookup yields CDR1 MNHEY and CDR2 SMNVEV (reference sequence). The CDR3 sequence is 16 residues long. The DNA of the CDR3 is TGTGCCAGCAGTTCGTACAATAGCGGGAAAGACAATGAGCAGTTCTTC. Translating it yields CASSSYNSGKDNEQFF.

The chain recombines TRBV5-6 with TRBJ1-1; D unresolved. The V end was cut by 5 bases, the J end by 3 bases, with 20 bases between. The germline V gene has CDR1 SGHDT and CDR2 YYEEEE. The CDR3 is made up of 16 amino acids. Here the CDR3 reads CASRLLGSARDTEAFF. As DNA, the CDR3 is TGTGCCAGCAGACTCCTAGGTAGCGCTAGAGACACTGAAGCTTTCTTT.

V is TRBV5-6 and J is TRBJ1-5, with 10 positions matching TRBD1. The CDR3 consists of 14 residues. Trimming cost V 4 bases and J 8 bases; bases outside gene matches: 6. Germline CDR1 SGHDT, CDR2 YYEEEE. The CDR3 sequence: CASSAPGTGEPQHF. Written as DNA, the CDR3 is TGTGCCAGCAGCGCTCCCGGGACAGGGGAGCCCCAGCATTTT. Full variable domain (rest looked up from reference TRBV5-6 and TRBJ1-5): DAGVTQSPTHLIKTRGQQVTLRCSPKSGHDTVSWYQQALGQGPQFIFQYYEEEERQRGNFPDRFSGHQFPNYSSELNVNALLLGDSALYLCASSAPGTGEPQHFGDGTRLSIL.

The chain combines TRBV5-8 with TRBJ1-3, with D hard to call. CDR3 length: 15 residues. Germline V gene sequence: CDR1 SGHTS, CDR2 YDEGEE. Trimming shortened V by 2 bases and J by 0 bases, and 9 bases separated the two germline ends. CDR3 in amino acids: CASSFSLSSGNTIYF. CDR3 nucleotides: TGTGCCAGCAGCTTTTCCCTGAGCTCTGGAAACACCATATATTTT.